The 22 T cell receptor beta chains below were found in one sample sequenced in a study of T cells in Graves' hyperthyroidism and ophthalmopathy. RNA transcripts served as the template for amplifying TCR beta CDR3 regions. HTBI primers drove first-round RT-PCR of the TCR CDR3. TCRdb re-called the multiplex PCR reads through MiXCR, storing one row per CDR3 protein. The data hold over 300,000 distinct CDR3 sequences, with approximately 15% observed a single time. Sequencing was done on a sample of blood. These receptors all stem from a woman aged 40 to 50 with Graves' ophthalmopathy.

There are many counts of this clonotype. The chain combines TRBV13 with TRBJ1-3; TRBD1 might be the D (5 bases). The CDR3 totals 16 residues. V was pared by 5 bases and J by 2 bases, with 16 bases between. Germline-derived CDR1 and CDR2 are PRHDT and FYEKMQ (reference sequence). DNA of the CDR3: TGTGCCAGCAGCCTACTCGGCAGGGATGCTGGAAACACCATATATTTT. The encoded protein is CASSLLGRDAGNTIYF.

This clonotype appeared many times. V is TRBV5-5 and J is TRBJ2-7, with D perhaps assigned TRBD1 or TRBD2 (6 bases each). V was pared by 1 base and J by 4 bases, with 15 bases between. Germline V gene lookup returns CDR1 SGHKS and CDR2 YYEKEE (reference sequence). The CDR3 has 15 residues. As DNA, the CDR3 is TGTGCCAGCAGCTTGAGAGGGGGGCGCTATTACGAGCAGTACTTC. Its translation: CASSLRGGRYYEQYF. The full variable domain, in which reference TRBV5-5 and TRBJ2-7 provide the parts outside the CDR3, is DAGVTQSPTHLIKTRGQQVTLRCSPISGHKSVSWYQQVLGQGPQFIFQYYEKEERGRGNFPDRFSARQFPNYSSELNVNALLLGDSALYLCASSLRGGRYYEQYFGPGTRLTVT.

The chain employs TRBV4-2 and TRBJ2-3; 7 nucleotides match TRBD1. CDR3 length: 15 residues. From germline, CDR1 is LGHNA and CDR2 YNFKEQ. Trimming cost V 3 bases and J 3 bases; bases outside gene matches: 6. The CDR3 DNA is TGTGCCAGCAGCCAGGGGACAGTTCTTACAGATACGCAGTATTTT. This sequence encodes CASSQGTVLTDTQYF.

This clonotype was recorded many times. J is TRBJ2-2 and V is TRBV7-9; D is ambiguous. The CDR3 loop spans 15 amino acids. Germline-derived CDR1 and CDR2 are SEHNR and FQNEAQ (reference sequence). Trimming shortened V by 7 bases and J by 0 bases, and 12 bases separated the two germline ends. The CDR3 region has the DNA TGTGCCAGCACCACAGACAACGCGAACACCGGGGAGCTGTTTTTT. Translation gives CASTTDNANTGELFF.

The chain is built from TRBV7-9 and TRBJ1-2, with D perhaps matching TRBD1 (5 bases). Trimming took 7 bases from V and 4 from J, leaving 19 bases between them. The germline gives CDR1 SEHNR, CDR2 FQNEAQ (reference sequence). The CDR3 runs to 15 residues. The DNA for the CDR3 is TGTGCCAGCACCGCGGGGCCTTACGCACCCTATGGCTACACCTTC. This codes for CASTAGPYAPYGYTF.

This clonotype was recorded many times. The rearrangement uses TRBV6-6 and TRBJ2-3; D is perhaps TRBD2 (5 bases). Trimming removed 2 bases from V and 5 bases from J, with 11 bases in between. The CDR3 runs to 14 residues. Germline CDR1 reads MNHNY; CDR2 reads SVGAGI (reference sequence). The DNA for the CDR3 is TGTGCCAGCAGTTACATCCCACTAGGAGATACGCAGTATTTT. Its translation is CASSYIPLGDTQYF.

This sequence joins TRBV18 and TRBJ2-7, with D tentatively TRBD2 (6 bases). CDR1 is KGHSH and CDR2 is LQKENI in the germline V gene. V lost 2 bases and J lost 0, with 20 bases in between. This CDR3 has 18 residues. The CDR3 loop is CASSPSAELADNSYEQYF. As DNA, the CDR3 is TGTGCCAGCTCACCAAGCGCCGAACTAGCTGACAACTCCTACGAGCAGTACTTC.

This clonotype occurred many times. The gene calls are TRBV19 and TRBJ2-1; 16 positions agree with TRBD2. The CDR3 spans 16 residues. Trimming cost V 3 bases and J 8 bases; bases outside gene matches: 4. Germline values: CDR1 LNHDA, CDR2 SQIVND (reference sequence). DNA for the CDR3: TGTGCCAGTAGTATGGGACTAGCGGGAGGGCCACATGAGCAGTTCTTC. It is translated as CASSMGLAGGPHEQFF.

This clonotype was observed a few times. One junction end does not reproduce the germline sequence, and a read error may be involved. The chain combines TRBV7-7 with TRBJ2-7; D perhaps matches TRBD1 (6 bases). The V gene's germline CDR1 is SSHAT and CDR2 FNYEAQ (reference sequence). This CDR3 spans 14 amino acids. CDR3 in amino acids: CASSFRQGTYEQYF. DNA for the CDR3: TGTGCTAGCAGCTTTAGGCAGGGGACCTACGAGCAGTACTTC. Full variable domain (remainder filled in from reference TRBV7-7 and TRBJ2-7): GAGVSQSPRYKVTKRGQDVTLRCDPISSHATLYWYQQALGQGPEFLTYFNYEAQPDKSGLPSDRFSAERPEGSISTLTIQRTEQRDSAMYRCASSFRQGTYEQYFGPGTRLTVT.

DNA for the CDR3: TGTGCCACCAGCAGAGCGAGGGTGGGCACCATATATTTT. Protein sequence: CATSRARVGTIYF. V gene TRBV15 combines with J gene TRBJ1-3; D unresolved. Germline CDR1 LNHNV, CDR2 YYDKDF (reference sequence). This CDR3 comprises 13 residues. The germline V and J ends were trimmed by 1 base and 9 bases, with 10 bases remaining between them.

This clonotype was counted at least ten times. The chain has TRBV12-3 or TRBV12-4 and TRBJ2-1; possible D gene TRBD1, 6 bases. The CDR3 runs to 13 residues. The V end lost 6 bases, the J end lost 5 bases, and 11 bases lay between the germline ends. CDR3 amino acids: CASSSRGNNEQFF. CDR3 DNA sequence: TGTGCCAGCAGCTCAAGGGGGAACAATGAGCAGTTCTTC.

In this sample, this clonotype turned up a few times. This chain joins TRBV20-1 and TRBJ2-7; D ambiguous. Germline assignment: CDR1 DFQATT and CDR2 SNEGSKA (reference sequence). V was cut by 0 bases and J by 4 bases, with 16 bases left in between. CDR3 size: 15 residues. In nucleotides, the CDR3 is TGCAGTGCTAGAGACAGGAAGTTTTGGGTATACGAGCAGTACTTC. Protein sequence: CSARDRKFWVYEQYF.

The chain is built from TRBV27 and TRBJ2-6; D might be TRBD1 (7 bases). Deletions cut 5 bases from V and 4 bases from J, with 15 bases between. The germline gives CDR1 MNHEY, CDR2 SMNVEV (reference sequence). The CDR3 runs 16 residues. The CDR3 DNA follows: TGTGCCAGCAGTGCACAGGGGAGGACCGGGGCCAACGTCCTGACTTTC. Translating gives CASSAQGRTGANVLTF.

Turning to this clonotype: A read error is possible here, since a much larger clone lies one base away. The rearrangement joins TRBV20-1 to TRBJ2-7; D is perhaps TRBD2 (6 bases). With the DNA end fitting TRBJ2-1 better, the J assignment may be wrong. This CDR3 is 16 amino acids long. Germline V gene lookup returns CDR1 DFQATT and CDR2 SNEGSKA (reference sequence). In DNA, the CDR3 is TGCAGTGCCCCCGCCCATCGACGGGACTTGCTTTACGAGCAGTTCTTC. Translation: CSAPAHRRDLLYEQFF.

The chain combines TRBV30 with TRBJ2-5; 10 bases line up with TRBD1. CDR1 is GTSNPN, CDR2 SVGIG, per germline (reference sequence). The ends lost 5 bases at V and 13 bases at J; junction bases unmatched: 7. The CDR3 extends over 11 amino acids. Here the CDR3 reads CAWSGTGVRYF. CDR3 coding DNA: TGTGCCTGGTCCGGGACAGGGGTTAGGTACTTC.

This clonotype was counted ten times or more. The CDR3 here is CASSQDRANTEAFF. The CDR3 DNA reads TGCGCCAGCAGCCAAGATCGGGCGAACACTGAAGCTTTCTTT. This chain joins TRBV4-1 and TRBJ1-1; D call uncertain. V lost 0 bases and J 1 base, leaving 6 bases between the germline ends. The germline CDR1 and CDR2 sequences are MGHRA and YSYEKL. This CDR3 is 14 amino acids long.

This clonotype has more than one count but fewer than ten. The V call is TRBV5-6, the J call TRBJ2-1; no clear D gene. There are 14 residues in the CDR3. Germline V gives CDR1 SGHDT, CDR2 YYEEEE. Trimming took off 3 bases at V and 7 bases at J, with 14 bases between the two ends. CDR3 sequence reads: CASSSGPLFNEQFF. In nucleotides, the CDR3 is TGTGCCAGCAGCTCGGGCCCGCTGTTTAATGAGCAGTTCTTC.

V usage is TRBV15 and J usage is TRBJ1-2; weak D call: TRBD1 (5 bases). CDR3 length: 18 residues. Trimming left V 5 bases short and J 0 bases short, with 22 bases between. Germline-derived CDR1 and CDR2 are LNHNV and YYDKDF (reference sequence). The CDR3 DNA follows: TGTGCCACCAGCGGACCGGGGCGAACAGGCGCTGCTAACTATGGCTACACCTTC. It translates to CATSGPGRTGAANYGYTF.

The chain links TRBV20-1 to TRBJ2-1; TRBD2 matches at 10 bases. Germline CDR1 and CDR2: DFQATT and SNEGSKA (reference sequence). This CDR3 comprises 21 residues. V shed 1 base and J 0 bases; nucleotides not matched to a gene: 18. CDR3 sequence reads: CSARVGLGSGRAVSSYNEQFF. CDR3 coding DNA: TGCAGTGCTAGAGTTGGCCTGGGAAGCGGGAGGGCCGTTTCCTCCTACAATGAGCAGTTCTTC.

This clonotype occurred many times. The J gene is TRBJ2-2, the V gene TRBV20-1; the D is unclear. The CDR3 is 12 amino acids. Germline CDR1 and CDR2: DFQATT and SNEGSKA (reference sequence). Trimming removed 3 bases at V and 7 bases at J, with 9 bases between. The chain's CDR3 is CSASRTVGELFF. CDR3 DNA sequence: TGCAGTGCTAGTAGGACGGTCGGGGAGCTGTTTTTT.

This clonotype was counted at least ten times. The chain couples TRBV29-1 to TRBJ1-1, with 8 nucleotides matching TRBD1. The germline V gene has CDR1 SQVTM and CDR2 ANQGSEA. V lost 5 bases to trimming and J lost 3 bases; unmatched junction nucleotides: 2. This CDR3 has 12 amino acids. This CDR3 is CSVQGADTEAFF. The CDR3 DNA follows: TGCAGCGTTCAGGGGGCGGACACTGAAGCTTTCTTT.

This clonotype has just a few counts. Sequence at one end of the junction differs from germline and may be a read error. The CDR3 sequence: CARTSVVQGALNSF. CDR3 bases: TGTGCCAGGACTTCAGTCGTCCAGGGGGCTCTCAACTCCTTC. The chain links TRBV6-4 to TRBJ1-2, with 8 bases fitting TRBD1. The CDR3 consists of 14 residues. The germline V gene encodes CDR1 MRHNA and CDR2 SNTAGT.